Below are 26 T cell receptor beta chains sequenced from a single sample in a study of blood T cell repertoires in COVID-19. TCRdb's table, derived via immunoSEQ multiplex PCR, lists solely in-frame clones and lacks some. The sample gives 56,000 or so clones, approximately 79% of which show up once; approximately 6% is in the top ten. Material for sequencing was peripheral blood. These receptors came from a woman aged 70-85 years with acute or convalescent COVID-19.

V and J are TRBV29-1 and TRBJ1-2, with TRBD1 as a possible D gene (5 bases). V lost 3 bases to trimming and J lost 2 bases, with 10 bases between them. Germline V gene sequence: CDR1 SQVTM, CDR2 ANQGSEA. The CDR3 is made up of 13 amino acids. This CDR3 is CSVEGRVNYGYTF. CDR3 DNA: TGCAGCGTTGAGGGCAGGGTCAACTATGGCTACACCTTC.

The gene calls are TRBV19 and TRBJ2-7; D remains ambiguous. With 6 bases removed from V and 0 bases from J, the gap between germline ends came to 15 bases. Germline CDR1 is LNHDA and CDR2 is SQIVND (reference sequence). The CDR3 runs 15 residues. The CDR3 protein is CASRERRSLSYEQYF. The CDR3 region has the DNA TGTGCCAGTAGGGAACGGAGAAGCCTCTCCTACGAGCAGTACTTC. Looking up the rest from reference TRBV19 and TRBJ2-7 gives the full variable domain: DGGITQSPKYLFRKEGQNVTLSCEQNLNHDAMYWYRQDPGQGLRLIYYSQIVNDFQKGDIAEGYSVSREKKESFPLTVTSAQKNPTAFYLCASRERRSLSYEQYFGPGTRLTVT.

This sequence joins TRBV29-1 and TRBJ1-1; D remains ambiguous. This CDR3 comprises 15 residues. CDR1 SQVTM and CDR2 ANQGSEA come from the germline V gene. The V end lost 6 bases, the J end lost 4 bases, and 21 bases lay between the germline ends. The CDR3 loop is CSVDRGLPGRTEAFF. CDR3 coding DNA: TGCAGCGTGGACCGGGGTCTACCAGGCCGCACTGAAGCTTTCTTT.

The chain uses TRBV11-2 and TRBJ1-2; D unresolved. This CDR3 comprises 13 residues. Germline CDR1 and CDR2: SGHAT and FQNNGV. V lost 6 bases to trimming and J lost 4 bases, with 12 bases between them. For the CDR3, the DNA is TGTGCCAGCAGTCTTTATAAGAGCTATGGCTACACCTTC. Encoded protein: CASSLYKSYGYTF.

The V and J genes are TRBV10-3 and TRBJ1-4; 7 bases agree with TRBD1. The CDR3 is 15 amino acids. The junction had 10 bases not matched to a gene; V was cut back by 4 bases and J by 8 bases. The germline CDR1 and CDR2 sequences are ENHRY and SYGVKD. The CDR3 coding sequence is TGTGCCATCAGTGTCAAAGGGGGCACAGAAGAAAAACTGTTTTTT. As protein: CAISVKGGTEEKLFF.

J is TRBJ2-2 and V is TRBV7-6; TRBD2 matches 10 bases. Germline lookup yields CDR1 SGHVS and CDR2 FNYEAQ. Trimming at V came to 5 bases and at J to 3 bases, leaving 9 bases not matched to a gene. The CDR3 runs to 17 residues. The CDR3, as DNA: TGTGCCAGCAGCCGCATAGGGCTAGCGGGGGACACCGGGGAGCTGTTTTTT. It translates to CASSRIGLAGDTGELFF.

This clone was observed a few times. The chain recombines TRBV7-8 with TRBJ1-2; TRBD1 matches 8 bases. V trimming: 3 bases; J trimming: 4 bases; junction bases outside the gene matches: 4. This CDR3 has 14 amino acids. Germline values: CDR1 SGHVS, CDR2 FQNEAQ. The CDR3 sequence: CASSLSQGGYGYTF. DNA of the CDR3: TGTGCCAGCAGCTTGTCACAGGGGGGCTATGGCTACACCTTC.

The CDR3 region has the DNA TGTGCCATCAGTGAGTCTTCAGGGGCAGGGGGGCCCCAGCATTTT. It codes for CAISESSGAGGPQHF. V usage is TRBV10-3 and J usage is TRBJ1-5; the match to TRBD1 covers 7 bases. The CDR3 contains 15 residues. In germline, CDR1 is ENHRY, CDR2 SYGVKD. V shed 0 bases, J shed 9 bases, and the junction held 8 bases outside the gene matches.

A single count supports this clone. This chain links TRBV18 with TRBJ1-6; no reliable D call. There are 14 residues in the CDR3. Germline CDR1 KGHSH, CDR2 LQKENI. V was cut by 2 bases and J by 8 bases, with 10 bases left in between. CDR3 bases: TGTGCCAGCTCACCATCAGGATTTGATTCACCCCTCCACTTT. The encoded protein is CASSPSGFDSPLHF.

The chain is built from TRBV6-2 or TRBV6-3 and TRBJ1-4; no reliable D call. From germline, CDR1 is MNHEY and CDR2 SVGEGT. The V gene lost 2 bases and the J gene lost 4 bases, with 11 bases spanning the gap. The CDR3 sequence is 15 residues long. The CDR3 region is CASSYDASSNEKLFF. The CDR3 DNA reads TGTGCCAGCAGTTACGATGCCTCCAGTAATGAAAAACTGTTTTTT.

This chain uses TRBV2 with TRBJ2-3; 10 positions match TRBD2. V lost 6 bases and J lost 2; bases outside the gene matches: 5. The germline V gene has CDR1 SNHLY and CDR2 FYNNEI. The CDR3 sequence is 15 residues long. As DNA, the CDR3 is TGTGCCAGCAGCGCTAGCGGGGGAAACACAGATACGCAGTATTTT. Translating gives CASSASGGNTDTQYF.

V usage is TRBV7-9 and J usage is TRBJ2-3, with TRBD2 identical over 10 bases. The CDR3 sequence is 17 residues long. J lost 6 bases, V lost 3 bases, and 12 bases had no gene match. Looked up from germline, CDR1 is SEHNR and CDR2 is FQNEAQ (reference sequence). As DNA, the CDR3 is TGTGCCAGCAGCTTGCGTCCGGGACTAGCGTCACACGATACGCAGTATTTT. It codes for CASSLRPGLASHDTQYF.

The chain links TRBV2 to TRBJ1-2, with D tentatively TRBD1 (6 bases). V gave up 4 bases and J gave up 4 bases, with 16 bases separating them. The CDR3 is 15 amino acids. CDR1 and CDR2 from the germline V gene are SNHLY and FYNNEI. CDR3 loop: CASSASGQSSYGYTF. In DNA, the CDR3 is TGTGCCAGCAGTGCTTCTGGACAGTCTAGCTATGGCTACACCTTC. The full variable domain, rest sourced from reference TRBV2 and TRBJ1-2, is EPEVTQTPSHQVTQMGQEVILRCVPISNHLYFYWYRQILGQKVEFLVSFYNNEISEKSEIFDDQFSVERPDGSNFTLKIRSTKLEDSAMYFCASSASGQSSYGYTFGSGTRLTVV.

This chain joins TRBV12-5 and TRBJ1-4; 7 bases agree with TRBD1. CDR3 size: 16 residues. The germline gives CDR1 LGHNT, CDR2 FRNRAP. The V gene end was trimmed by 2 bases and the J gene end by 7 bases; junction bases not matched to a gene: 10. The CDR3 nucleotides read TGTGCTAGTGGTTTGCCCGAGGGGGCAGCGGGTGAAAAACTGTTTTTT. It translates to CASGLPEGAAGEKLFF.

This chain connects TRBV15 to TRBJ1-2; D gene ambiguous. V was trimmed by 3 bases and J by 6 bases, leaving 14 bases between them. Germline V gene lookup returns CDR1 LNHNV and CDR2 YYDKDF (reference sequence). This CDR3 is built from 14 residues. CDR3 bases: TGTGCCACCAGCAGCCGGGGTCCCCAGGATGGCTACACCTTC. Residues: CATSSRGPQDGYTF.

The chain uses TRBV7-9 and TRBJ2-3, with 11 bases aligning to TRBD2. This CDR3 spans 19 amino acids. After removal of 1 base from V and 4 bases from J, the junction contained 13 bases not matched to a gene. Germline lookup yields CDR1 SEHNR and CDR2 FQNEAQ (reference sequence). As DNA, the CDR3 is TGTGCCAGCAGCTTAGACCCTGGCGCAGCTAGCGGGGGGTCAGATACGCAGTATTTT. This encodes CASSLDPGAASGGSDTQYF.

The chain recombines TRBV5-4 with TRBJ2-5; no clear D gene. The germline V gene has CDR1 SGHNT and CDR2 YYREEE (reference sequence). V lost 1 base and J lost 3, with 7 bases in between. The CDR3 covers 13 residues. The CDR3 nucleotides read TGTGCCAGCAGCTTGTCGGCGGAAGAGACCCAGTACTTC. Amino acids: CASSLSAEETQYF.

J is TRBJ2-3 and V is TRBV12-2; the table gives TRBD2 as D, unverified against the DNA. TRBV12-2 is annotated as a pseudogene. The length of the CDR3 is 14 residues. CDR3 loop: CASRLEAGEDTQYF. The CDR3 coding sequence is TGTGCAAGTCGCTTAGAAGCGGGGGAGGATACGCAGTATTTT.

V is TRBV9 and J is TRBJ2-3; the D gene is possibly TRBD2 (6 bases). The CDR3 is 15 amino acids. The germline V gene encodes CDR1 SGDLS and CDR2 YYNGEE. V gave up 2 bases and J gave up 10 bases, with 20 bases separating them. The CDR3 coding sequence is TGTGCCAGCAGCGTTGGAGTCGCGGGGCCCCAACCGCAGTATTTT. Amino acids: CASSVGVAGPQPQYF.

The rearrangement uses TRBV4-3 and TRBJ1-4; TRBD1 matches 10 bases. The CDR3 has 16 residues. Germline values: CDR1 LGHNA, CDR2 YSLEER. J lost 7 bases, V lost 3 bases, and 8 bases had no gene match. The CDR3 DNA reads TGCGCCAGCAGCCATCTTCAGGGACAGGGGTTTGAAAAACTGTTTTTT. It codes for CASSHLQGQGFEKLFF.

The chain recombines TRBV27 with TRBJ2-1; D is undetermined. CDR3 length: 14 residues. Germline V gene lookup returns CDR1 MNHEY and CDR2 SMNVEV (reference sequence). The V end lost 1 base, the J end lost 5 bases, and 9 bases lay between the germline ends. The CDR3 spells CASSLLLRNNEQFF. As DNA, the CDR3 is TGTGCCAGCAGTTTATTACTGAGAAACAATGAGCAGTTCTTC.

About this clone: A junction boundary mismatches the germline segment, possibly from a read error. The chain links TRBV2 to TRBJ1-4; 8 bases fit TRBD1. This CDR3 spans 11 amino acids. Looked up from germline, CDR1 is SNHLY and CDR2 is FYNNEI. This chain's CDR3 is CASSRRGQGEF. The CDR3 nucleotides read TGTGCCAGCAGTCGCCGAGGACAGGGAGAGTTT.

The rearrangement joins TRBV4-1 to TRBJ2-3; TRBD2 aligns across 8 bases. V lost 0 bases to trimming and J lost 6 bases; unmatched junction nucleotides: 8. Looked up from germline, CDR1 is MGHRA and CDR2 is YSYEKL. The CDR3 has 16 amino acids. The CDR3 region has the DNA TGCGCCAGCAGCCAAGATTTTCTTCCTAGCGGGGATACGCAGTATTTT. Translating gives CASSQDFLPSGDTQYF.

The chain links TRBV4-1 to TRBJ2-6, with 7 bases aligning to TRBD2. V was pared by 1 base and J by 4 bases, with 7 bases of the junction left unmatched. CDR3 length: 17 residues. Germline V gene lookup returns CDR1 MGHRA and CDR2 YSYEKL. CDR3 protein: CASSQGGRVAGANVLTF. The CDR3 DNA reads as TGCGCCAGCAGCCAAGGGGGGAGGGTAGCAGGGGCCAACGTCCTGACTTTC.

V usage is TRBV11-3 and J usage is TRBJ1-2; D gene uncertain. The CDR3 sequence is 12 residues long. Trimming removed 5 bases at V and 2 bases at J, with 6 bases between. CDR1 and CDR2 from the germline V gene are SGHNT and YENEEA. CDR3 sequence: CASSERNYGYTF. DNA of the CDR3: TGTGCCAGCAGCGAGAGGAACTATGGCTACACCTTC.

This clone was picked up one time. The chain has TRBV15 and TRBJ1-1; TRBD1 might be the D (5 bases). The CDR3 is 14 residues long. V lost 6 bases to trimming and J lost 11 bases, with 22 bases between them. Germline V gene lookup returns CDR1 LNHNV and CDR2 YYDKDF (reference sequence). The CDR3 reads CATRNGVQAGRAFF. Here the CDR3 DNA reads TGTGCCACCAGGAACGGGGTACAGGCCGGGAGGGCTTTCTTT. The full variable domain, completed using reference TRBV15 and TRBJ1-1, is DAMVIQNPRYQVTQFGKPVTLSCSQTLNHNVMYWYQQKSSQAPKLLFHYYDKDFNNEADTPDNFQSRRPNTSFCFLDIRSPGLGDTAMYLCATRNGVQAGRAFFGQGTRLTVV.